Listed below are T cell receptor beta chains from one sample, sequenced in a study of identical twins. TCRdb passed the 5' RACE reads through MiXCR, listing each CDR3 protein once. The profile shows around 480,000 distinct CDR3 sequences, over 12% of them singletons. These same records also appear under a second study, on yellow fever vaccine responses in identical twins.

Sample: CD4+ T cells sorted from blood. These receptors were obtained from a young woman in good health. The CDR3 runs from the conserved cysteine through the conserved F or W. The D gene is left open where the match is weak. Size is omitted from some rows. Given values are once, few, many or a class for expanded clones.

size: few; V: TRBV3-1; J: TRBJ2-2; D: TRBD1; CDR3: CASTQSGGTGELFF
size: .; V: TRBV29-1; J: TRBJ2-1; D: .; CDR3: CSARRSDEQFF
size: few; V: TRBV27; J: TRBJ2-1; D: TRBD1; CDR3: CASSGQGFYNEQFF
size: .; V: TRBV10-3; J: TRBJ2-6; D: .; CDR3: CATNGANVLTF
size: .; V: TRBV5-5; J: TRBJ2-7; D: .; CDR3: CASSLVQANYEQYF
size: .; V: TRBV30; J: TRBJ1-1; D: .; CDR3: CAWSPRNTEAFF
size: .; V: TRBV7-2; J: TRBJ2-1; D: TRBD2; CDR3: CASSLVGGKGQFF
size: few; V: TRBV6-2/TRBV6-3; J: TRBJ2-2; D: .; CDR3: CASRTTGLTGELFF
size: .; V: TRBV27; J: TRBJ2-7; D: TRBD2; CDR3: CASKAGGYVYEQYF
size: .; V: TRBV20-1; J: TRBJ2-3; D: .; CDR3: CSAREGGATDTQYF
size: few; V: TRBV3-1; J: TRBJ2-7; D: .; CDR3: CASSQAELDSSEQYF
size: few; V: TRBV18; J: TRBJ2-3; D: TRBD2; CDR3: CASSASGTSTDTQYF
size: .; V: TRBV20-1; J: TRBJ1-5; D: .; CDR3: CSARVRQDSNQPQHF
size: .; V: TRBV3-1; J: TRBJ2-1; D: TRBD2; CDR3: CASSQGLAENNEQFF